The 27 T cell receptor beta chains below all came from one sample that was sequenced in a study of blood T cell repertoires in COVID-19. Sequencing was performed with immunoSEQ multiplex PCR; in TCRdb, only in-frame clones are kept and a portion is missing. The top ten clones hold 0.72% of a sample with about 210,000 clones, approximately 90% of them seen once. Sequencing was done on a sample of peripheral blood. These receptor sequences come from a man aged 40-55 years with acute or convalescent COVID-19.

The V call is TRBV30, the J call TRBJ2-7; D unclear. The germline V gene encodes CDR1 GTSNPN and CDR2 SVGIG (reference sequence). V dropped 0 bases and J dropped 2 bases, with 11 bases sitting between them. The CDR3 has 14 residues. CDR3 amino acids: CAWSVHSGAYEQYF. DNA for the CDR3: TGTGCCTGGAGTGTACACTCAGGCGCCTACGAGCAGTACTTC.

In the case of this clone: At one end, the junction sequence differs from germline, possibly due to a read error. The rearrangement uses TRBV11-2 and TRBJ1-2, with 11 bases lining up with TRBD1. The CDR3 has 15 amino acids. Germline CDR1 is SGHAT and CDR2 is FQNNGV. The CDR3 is CASSLGQGAWYGYTF. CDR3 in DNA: TGTGCCAGCAGTTTAGGACAGGGGGCTTGGTATGGCTACACCTTC.

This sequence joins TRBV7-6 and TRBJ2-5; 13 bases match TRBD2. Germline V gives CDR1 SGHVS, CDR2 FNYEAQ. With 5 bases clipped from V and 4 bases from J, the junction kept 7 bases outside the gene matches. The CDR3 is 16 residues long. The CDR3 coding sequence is TGTGCCAGCAGCCCCTGGACTAGCGGGGGCGGAGAGACCCAGTACTTC. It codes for CASSPWTSGGGETQYF. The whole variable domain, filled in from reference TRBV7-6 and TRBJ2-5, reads GAGVSQSPRYKVTKRGQDVALRCDPISGHVSLYWYRQALGQGPEFLTYFNYEAQQDKSGLPNDRFSAERPEGSISTLTIQRTEQRDSAMYRCASSPWTSGGGETQYFGPGTRLLVL.

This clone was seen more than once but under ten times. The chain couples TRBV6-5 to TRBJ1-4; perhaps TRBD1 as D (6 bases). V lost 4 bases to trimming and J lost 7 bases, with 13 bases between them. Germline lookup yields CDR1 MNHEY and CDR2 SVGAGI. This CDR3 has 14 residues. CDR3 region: CASSSQGRVEKLFF. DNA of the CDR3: TGTGCCAGCAGTTCACAGGGTAGGGTTGAAAAACTGTTTTTT.

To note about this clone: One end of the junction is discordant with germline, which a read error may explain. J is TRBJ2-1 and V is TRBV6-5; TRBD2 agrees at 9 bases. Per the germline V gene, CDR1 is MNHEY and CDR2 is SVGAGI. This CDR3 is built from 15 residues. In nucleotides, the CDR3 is TGCGCCTCGGGACCCGGCGCGGGAGGGAACAATGAGCAGTTCTTC. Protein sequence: CASGPGAGGNNEQFF.

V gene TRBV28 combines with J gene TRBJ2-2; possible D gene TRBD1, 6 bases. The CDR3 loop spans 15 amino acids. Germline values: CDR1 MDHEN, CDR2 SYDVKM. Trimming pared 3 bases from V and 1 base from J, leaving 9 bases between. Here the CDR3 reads CASSLTGQNTGELFF. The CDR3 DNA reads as TGTGCCAGCAGTTTGACGGGACAGAACACCGGGGAGCTGTTTTTT.

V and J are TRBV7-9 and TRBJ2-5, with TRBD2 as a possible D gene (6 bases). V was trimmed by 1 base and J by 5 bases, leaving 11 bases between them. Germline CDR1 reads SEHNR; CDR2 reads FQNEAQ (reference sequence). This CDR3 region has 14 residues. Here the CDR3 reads CASSLVSGRETQYF. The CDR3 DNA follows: TGTGCCAGCAGCTTAGTCTCAGGGAGGGAGACCCAGTACTTC.

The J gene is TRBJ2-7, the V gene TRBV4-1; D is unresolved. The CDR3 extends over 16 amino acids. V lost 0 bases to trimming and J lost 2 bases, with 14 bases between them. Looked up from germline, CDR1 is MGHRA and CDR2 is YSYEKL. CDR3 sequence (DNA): TGCGCCAGCAGCCAAGAGGCGGCACCTCGTCCCTACGAGCAGTACTTC. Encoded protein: CASSQEAAPRPYEQYF.

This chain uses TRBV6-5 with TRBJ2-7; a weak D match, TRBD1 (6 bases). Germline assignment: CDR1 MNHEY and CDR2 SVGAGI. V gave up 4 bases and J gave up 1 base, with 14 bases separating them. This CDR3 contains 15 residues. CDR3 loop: CASSSAGTPSYEQYF. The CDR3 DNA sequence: TGTGCCAGCAGTTCGGCCGGGACACCTTCCTACGAGCAGTACTTC.

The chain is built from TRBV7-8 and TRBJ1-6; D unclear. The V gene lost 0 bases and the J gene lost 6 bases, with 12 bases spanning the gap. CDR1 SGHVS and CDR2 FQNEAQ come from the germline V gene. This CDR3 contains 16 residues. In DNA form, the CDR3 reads TGTGCCAGCAGCTTAGCCTCCGCGTCTGTTAATTCACCCCTCCACTTT. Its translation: CASSLASASVNSPLHF.

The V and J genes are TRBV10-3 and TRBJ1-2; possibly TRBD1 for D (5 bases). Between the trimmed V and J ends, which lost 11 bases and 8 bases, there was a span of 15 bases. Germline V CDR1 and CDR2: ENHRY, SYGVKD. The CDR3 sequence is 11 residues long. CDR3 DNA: TGTGCCTCCTCGGCAGGGTACGGCTACACCTTC. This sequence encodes CASSAGYGYTF.

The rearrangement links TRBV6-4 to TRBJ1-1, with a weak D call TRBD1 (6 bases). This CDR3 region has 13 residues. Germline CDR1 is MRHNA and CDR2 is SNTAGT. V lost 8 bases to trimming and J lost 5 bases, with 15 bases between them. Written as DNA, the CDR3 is TGTGCCAGCGGTTCGGGGGGCGATACTGAAGCTTTCTTT. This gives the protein CASGSGGDTEAFF.

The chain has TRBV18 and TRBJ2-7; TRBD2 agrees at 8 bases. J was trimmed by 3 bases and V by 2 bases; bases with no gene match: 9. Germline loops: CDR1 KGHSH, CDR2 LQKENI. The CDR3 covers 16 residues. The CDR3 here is CASSPMGGTRGYEQYF. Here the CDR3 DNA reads TGTGCCAGCTCACCAATGGGAGGGACTAGAGGCTACGAGCAGTACTTC.

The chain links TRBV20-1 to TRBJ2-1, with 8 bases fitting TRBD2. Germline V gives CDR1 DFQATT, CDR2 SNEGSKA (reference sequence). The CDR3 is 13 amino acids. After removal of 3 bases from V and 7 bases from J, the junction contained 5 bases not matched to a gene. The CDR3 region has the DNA TGCAGTGCTAGTAGCGGGAACGGGAATGAGCAGTTCTTC. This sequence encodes CSASSGNGNEQFF.

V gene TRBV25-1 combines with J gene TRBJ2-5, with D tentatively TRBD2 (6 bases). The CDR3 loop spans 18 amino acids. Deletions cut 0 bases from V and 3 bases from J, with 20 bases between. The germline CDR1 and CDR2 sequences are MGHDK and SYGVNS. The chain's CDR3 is CASSEYPPIRDSEETQYF. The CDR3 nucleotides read TGTGCCAGCAGTGAATATCCGCCGATCCGGGACTCCGAAGAGACCCAGTACTTC.

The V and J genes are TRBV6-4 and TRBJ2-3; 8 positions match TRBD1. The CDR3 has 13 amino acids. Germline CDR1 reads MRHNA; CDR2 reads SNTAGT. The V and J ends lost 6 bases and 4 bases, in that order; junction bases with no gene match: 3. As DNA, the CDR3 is TGTGCCAGCAGCGACAGGGGTGCAGATACGCAGTATTTT. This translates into CASSDRGADTQYF.

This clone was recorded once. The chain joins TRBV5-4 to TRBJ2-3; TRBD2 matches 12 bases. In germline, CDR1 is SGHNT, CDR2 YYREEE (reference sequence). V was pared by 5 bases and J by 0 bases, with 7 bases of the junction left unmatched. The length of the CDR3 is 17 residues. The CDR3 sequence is CASRETSGRISTDTQYF. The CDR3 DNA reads TGTGCCAGCAGGGAGACTAGCGGGAGAATAAGCACAGATACGCAGTATTTT.

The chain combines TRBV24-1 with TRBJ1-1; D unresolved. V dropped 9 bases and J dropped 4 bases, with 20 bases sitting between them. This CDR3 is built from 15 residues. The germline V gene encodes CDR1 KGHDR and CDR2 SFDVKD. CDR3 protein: CATGRSGSSSTEAFF. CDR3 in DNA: TGTGCCACCGGTAGGAGTGGCAGCAGTAGCACTGAAGCTTTCTTT.

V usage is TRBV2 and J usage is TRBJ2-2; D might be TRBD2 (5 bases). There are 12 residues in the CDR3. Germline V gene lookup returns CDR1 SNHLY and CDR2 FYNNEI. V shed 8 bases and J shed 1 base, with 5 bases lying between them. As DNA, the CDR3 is TGTGCCAGCGCGGGGAACACCGGGGAGCTGTTTTTT. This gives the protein CASAGNTGELFF.

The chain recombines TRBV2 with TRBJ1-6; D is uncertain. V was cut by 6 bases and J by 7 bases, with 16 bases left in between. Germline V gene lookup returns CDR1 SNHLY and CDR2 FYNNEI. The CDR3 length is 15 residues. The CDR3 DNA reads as TGTGCCAGCAGGGGAGTGACTATTCTGAATTCACCCCTCCACTTT. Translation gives CASRGVTILNSPLHF.

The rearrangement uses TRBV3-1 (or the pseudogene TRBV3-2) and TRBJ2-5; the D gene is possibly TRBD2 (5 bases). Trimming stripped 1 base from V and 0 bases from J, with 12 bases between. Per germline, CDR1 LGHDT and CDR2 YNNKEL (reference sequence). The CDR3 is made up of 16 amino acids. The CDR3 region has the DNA TGTGCCAGCAGCCAAGGCCGGGGTAACTACCAAGAGACCCAGTACTTC. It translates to CASSQGRGNYQETQYF.

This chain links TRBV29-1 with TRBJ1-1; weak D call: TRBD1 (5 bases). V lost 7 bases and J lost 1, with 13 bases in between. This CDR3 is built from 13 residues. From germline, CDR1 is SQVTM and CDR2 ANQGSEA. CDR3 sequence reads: CSARSDTNTEAFF. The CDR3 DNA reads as TGCAGCGCCCGCTCGGACACGAACACTGAAGCTTTCTTT.

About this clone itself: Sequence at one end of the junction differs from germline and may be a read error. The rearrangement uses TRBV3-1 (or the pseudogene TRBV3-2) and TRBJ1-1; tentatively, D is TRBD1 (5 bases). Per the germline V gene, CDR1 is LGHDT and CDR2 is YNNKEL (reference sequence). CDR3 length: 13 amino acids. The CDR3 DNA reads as TGTGCCAGCAGGCTGGGGGGGAACACTGAAGCTTTTTTT. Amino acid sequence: CASRLGGNTEAFF.

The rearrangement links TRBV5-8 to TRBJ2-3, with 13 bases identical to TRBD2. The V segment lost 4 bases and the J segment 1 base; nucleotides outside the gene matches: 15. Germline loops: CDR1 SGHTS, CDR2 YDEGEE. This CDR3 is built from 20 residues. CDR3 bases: TGTGCCAGCAGCCGTCAAATTCAACTAGCGGGGGGGTGGGGCACAGATACGCAGTATTTT. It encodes CASSRQIQLAGGWGTDTQYF.

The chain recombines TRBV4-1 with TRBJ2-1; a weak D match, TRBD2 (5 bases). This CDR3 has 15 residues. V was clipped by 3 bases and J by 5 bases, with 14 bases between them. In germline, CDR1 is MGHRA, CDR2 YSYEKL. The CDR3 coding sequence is TGCGCCAGCAGCCAGCCCGGGGTTATCCACAATGAGCAGTTCTTC. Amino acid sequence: CASSQPGVIHNEQFF.

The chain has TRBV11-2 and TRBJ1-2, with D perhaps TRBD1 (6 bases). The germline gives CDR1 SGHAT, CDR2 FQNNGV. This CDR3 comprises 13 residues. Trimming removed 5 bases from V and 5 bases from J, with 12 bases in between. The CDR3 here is CASSPQGLYGYTF. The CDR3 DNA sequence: TGTGCCAGCAGCCCCCAGGGGCTTTATGGCTACACCTTC. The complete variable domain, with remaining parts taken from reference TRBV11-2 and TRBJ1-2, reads EAGVAQSPRYKIIEKRQSVAFWCNPISGHATLYWYQQILGQGPKLLIQFQNNGVVDDSQLPKDRFSAERLKGVDSTLKIQPAKLEDSAVYLCASSPQGLYGYTFGSGTRLTVV.

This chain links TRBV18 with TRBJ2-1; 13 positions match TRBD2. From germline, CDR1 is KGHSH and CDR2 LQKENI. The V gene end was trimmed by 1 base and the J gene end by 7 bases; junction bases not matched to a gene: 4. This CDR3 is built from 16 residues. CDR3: CASSPQLAGGPNEQFF. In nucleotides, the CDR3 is TGTGCCAGCTCACCACAACTAGCGGGAGGGCCAAATGAGCAGTTCTTC.